This T cell receptor (beta chain) was found in a study of T cell changes during pregnancy in multiple sclerosis. Profiling relied on immunoSEQ multiplex PCR, and the TCRdb table lists in-frame clones only, not all of them. The sample shows about 75,000 clones, roughly 90% of them seen only once. Germline V gives CDR1 MNHEY, CDR2 SMNVEV (reference sequence). J was trimmed by 3 bases and V by 6 bases; bases with no gene match: 5. The CDR3 extends over 16 amino acids. The chain joins TRBV27 to TRBJ1-4, with TRBD1 matching over 12 bases. This sequence was found in a female donor in good health, enrolled as a control in a pregnancy study. The sequenced sample was peripheral blood, obtained in the first trimester of pregnancy. CDR3 loop: CASRGQGALSNEKLFF. The DNA for the CDR3 is TGTGCCAGCAGGGGACAGGGGGCGCTTTCTAATGAAAAACTGTTTTTT.